The clone carrying this T cell receptor (beta chain) has at least ten counts. Data came from immunoSEQ multiplex PCR; TCRdb stores just in-frame clones and leaves some out. The specimen has around 12,000 clones, none found just once. The data belong to a study of T cells after posttransplantation cyclophosphamide. Treatment was busulfan-fludarabine conditioning, a marrow graft, and cyclophosphamide on days +3 and +4. CDR1 and CDR2 from the germline V gene are SGHRS and YFSETQ. Between the trimmed V and J ends, which lost 4 bases and 4 bases, there was a span of 17 bases. The CDR3 sequence is 15 residues long.

This TCR derives from a female patient aged 35-55 years who received an allogeneic stem cell transplant from a related donor, was CMV-positive, and had acute GVHD only. Part of the T cell pool may stem from the graft donor. V usage is TRBV5-1 and J usage is TRBJ1-1, with D uncertain. The specimen was PBMCs, collected after allogeneic stem cell transplant with posttransplant cyclophosphamide. The CDR3 loop reads CASSRVPQEATEAFF. The CDR3 DNA reads TGCGCCAGCAGCCGTGTCCCCCAGGAGGCCACTGAAGCTTTCTTT.